The sequence of this TCR beta chain was determined in a study of T cells in Graves' hyperthyroidism and ophthalmopathy. From germline, CDR1 is KGHDR and CDR2 SFDVKD. The V end lost 1 base, the J end lost 1 base, and 7 bases lay between the germline ends. The CDR3 contains 15 residues. TCR beta CDR3 sequences were amplified from RNA transcripts. The study used the HTBI primer set for a first-round RT-PCR of the TCR CDR3. TCRdb redid the calling of the multiplex PCR reads with MiXCR, one entry per CDR3 protein. The table records over 500,000 distinct CDR3 sequences, 15% to 20% of them present only once. Each diagnosis drew on symptoms, thyroxine, TRAb, thyroid ultrasound and orbital computed tomography findings.

The source of this sequence is a woman under 40 with Graves' ophthalmopathy. The sequencing sample was made of blood. The rearrangement uses TRBV24-1 and TRBJ1-5, with D possibly being TRBD1 (6 bases). Written as DNA, the CDR3 is TGTGCCACCAGTGATTTAGGGGGGAGCAATCAGCCCCAGCATTTT. This sequence encodes CATSDLGGSNQPQHF.